This T cell receptor beta chain was sequenced during a study of monozygotic twins with inflammatory bowel disease. Incorporation of UMIs carrying a 6-nucleotide sample barcode was performed by template switching. After re-calling the 5' RACE reads, TCRdb lists one entry per CDR3 protein, DNA absent. Its table records 300,000 to 400,000 distinct CDR3 sequences. The clonotype originates from a human donor with ulcerative colitis or Crohn's disease, or a healthy co-twin of an affected twin (not recorded which). The sample taken for sequencing was blood.

The CDR3: CSAVSGSTDTQYF. This chain links TRBV20-1 with TRBJ2-3; the D call of TRBD2 rests on TCRdb alone, since no DNA is present to check it. This CDR3 comprises 13 residues. CDR1 is DFQATT, CDR2 SNEGSKA, per germline (reference sequence).